A selection of T cell receptor beta chains follows, all from one sample in a study of human T cells and chemical hapten exposure. Each CDR3 protein is one row after TCRdb ran MiXCR on the RACE reads. The top ten clones hold roughly 1.5% of a sample with about 85,000 distinct CDR3 sequences, 11% of them seen once. Material: whole blood, obtained in connection with sensitization to the hapten diphenylcyclopropenone (DPC). The source of these receptors is a man aged 18 to 35 with alopecia areata. Some clones in this sample may be carry-over from other donors' samples. Each CDR3 is given with its conserved first and last residue. D genes are given only for firm matches. Some rows mark clone size as missing; the rest say once, few, many or name a class of expanded clone.

V gene	clone size	D gene	J gene	CDR3 DNA	CDR3 protein
TRBV27	few	-	TRBJ1-2	TGTGCCAGCAGCCGCACCGAAAACTATGGCTACACCTTC	CASSRTENYGYTF
TRBV6-5	many	-	TRBJ2-1	TGTGCCAGTTTTCAACACCGGAGATCTTACAATGAGCAGTTCTTC	CASFQHRRSYNEQFF
TRBV20-1	-	-	TRBJ1-2	TGCAGTGCTAGAGATGAGGGAAATGGCTACACCTTC	CSARDEGNGYTF
TRBV7-9	many	-	TRBJ2-1	TGTGCCAGTGGGGGAAACAATGAGCAGTTCTTC	CASGGNNEQFF
TRBV21-1	-	-	TRBJ1-1	TGTGCCAGCATTTCCCCCCACGCCCGGAAAGAGGGGGGACAGGGGGCGCCGGGCACTGAAGCTTTCTTT	CASISPHARKEGGQGAPGTEAFF
TRBV11-2	-	-	TRBJ2-7	TGTGCCAGCAGCTCCTTGCGGCAGGGGACCTCCTACGAGCAGTACTTC	CASSSLRQGTSYEQYF
TRBV2	many	-	TRBJ2-1	TGTGCCAGCAGTGTTGGACCGAACGTCGAGCAGTTCTTC	CASSVGPNVEQFF
TRBV3-1	many	-	TRBJ2-4	TGTGCCAGCAGCCTTGACCTAGCCAAAAACATTCAGTACTTC	CASSLDLAKNIQYF
TRBV29-1	many	-	TRBJ1-5	TGCAGCGTCGCTCATGGGAGCAATCAGCCCCAGCATTTT	CSVAHGSNQPQHF
TRBV28	few	-	TRBJ2-5	TGTGCCAGCAGTTTCTGGGGGATTCAAGAGACCCAGTACTTC	CASSFWGIQETQYF
TRBV6-5	many	-	TRBJ2-2	TGTGCCAGCAGTCTCTTGGCCCAAACCGGGGAGCTGTTTTTT	CASSLLAQTGELFF
TRBV7-2	-	-	TRBJ2-3	TGTGCCAGCAGCCGCGGGGGCCGAAGCACAGATACGCAGTATTTT	CASSRGGRSTDTQYF
TRBV28	-	-	TRBJ1-5	TGTGCCAGCAGTCGGGACCTGGCAAAGCCCCAGCATTTT	CASSRDLAKPQHF
TRBV20-1	-	TRBD2	TRBJ2-7	TGCAGTGCTAGTCAGCGGGGGAGCTCCTACGAGCAGTACTTC	CSASQRGSSYEQYF
TRBV2	many	TRBD1	TRBJ1-5	TGTGCCAGCAGTGCGAACAGGGGGCGGAATCAGCCCCAGCATTTT	CASSANRGRNQPQHF
TRBV18	-	TRBD1	TRBJ1-1	TGTGCCAGCTCACCACGAGGGACAGATACCATGAACACTGAAGCTTTCTTT	CASSPRGTDTMNTEAFF
TRBV6-2/TRBV6-3	many	-	TRBJ2-7	TGTGCCAGCAGTTACTCGACTAACTCCTACGAGCAGTACTTC	CASSYSTNSYEQYF
TRBV5-1	many	-	TRBJ2-6	TGCGCCAGCAGCTTGGCCAAGGGCTCTGGGGCCAACGTCCTGACTTTC	CASSLAKGSGANVLTF
TRBV20-1	-	TRBD2	TRBJ2-1	TGCAGTGCTAGAGATCTGGGACTAGTTGTAAATGAGCAGTTCTTC	CSARDLGLVVNEQFF
TRBV2	-	-	TRBJ1-5	TGTGCCAGCAGTGGACAGAGGAGGAGCAATCAGCCCCAGCATTTT	CASSGQRRSNQPQHF
TRBV19	medium-sized	TRBD2	TRBJ2-1	TGTGCCAGTACCTTAGCGGGGGGCCTGTCAAATGAGCAGTTCTTC	CASTLAGGLSNEQFF
TRBV19	many	-	TRBJ2-5	TGTGCCAGCCCCTGGGACCCGCAGGGTAGGGAAGAGACCCAGTACTTC	CASPWDPQGREETQYF
TRBV27	many	-	TRBJ2-5	TGTGCCAGCAGTTCCCTCATAACCTCCCAAGAGACCCAGTACTTC	CASSSLITSQETQYF
TRBV5-4	many	-	TRBJ2-5	TGTGCCAGCAGCAGAGGGACAACAGACCAAGAGACCCAGTACTTC	CASSRGTTDQETQYF
TRBV20-1	-	TRBD1	TRBJ1-1	TGCAGTGCTGGACAGGGCGGGAACACTGAAGCTTTCTTT	CSAGQGGNTEAFF
TRBV12-3/TRBV12-4	few	-	TRBJ1-2	TGTGCCAGCAGTTTAGCAGGGCTTGGCTACACCTTC	CASSLAGLGYTF
TRBV4-3	-	-	TRBJ2-1	TGCGCCAGCAGCCAAGAGGCAGCCTACAATGAGCAGTTCTTC	CASSQEAAYNEQFF
TRBV6-5	-	TRBD1	TRBJ2-1	TGTGCCAGCACTCCGGGACAGGCGCAGTTCTTC	CASTPGQAQFF
TRBV6-2/TRBV6-3	many	-	TRBJ2-7	TGTGCCAGCAACCTGGGGGGTGCTGGGTACGAGCAGTACTTC	CASNLGGAGYEQYF
TRBV9	-	-	TRBJ1-2	TGTGCCAGCAGCGTAGGAACTGGGAGAGGCTACACCTTC	CASSVGTGRGYTF
TRBV6-1	few	TRBD1	TRBJ1-5	TGTGCCAGCAGACAGACAGGGAAAAATCAGCCCCAGCATTTT	CASRQTGKNQPQHF
TRBV29-1	few	-	TRBJ1-1	TGCACCTTCTGGGAGAACACTGAAGCTTTCTTT	CTFWENTEAFF
TRBV7-2	many	TRBD1	TRBJ1-1	TGTGCCAGCAGCTTAGCGACAGGGAACGGGCTCCCTGAAGCTTTCTTT	CASSLATGNGLPEAFF
TRBV13	many	-	TRBJ2-7	TGTGCCAGCAGCTTCGGGGGTCCGAGCTCCTACGAGCAGTACTTC	CASSFGGPSSYEQYF
TRBV28	-	TRBD1	TRBJ1-2	TGTGCCAGCAGTTTACCGGGACAGGATGCCGAGTTCACCTTC	CASSLPGQDAEFTF
TRBV4-3	-	-	TRBJ1-5	TGCGCCAGCAGCCAAGATCTGTTTCCAGGGCAGCCCCAGCATTTT	CASSQDLFPGQPQHF
TRBV9	-	TRBD1	TRBJ2-2	TGTGCCAGCAGCGGCTACAGGGGCGCCGGGGAGCTGTTTTTT	CASSGYRGAGELFF
TRBV4-3	many	-	TRBJ1-2	TGCGCCAGCAGCCAAGATCCCCAGAGAAGGTATGGCTACACCTTC	CASSQDPQRRYGYTF
TRBV29-1	few	-	TRBJ2-7	TGCAGCGTTGGGGTTACCCTCTCCTACGAGCAGTACTTC	CSVGVTLSYEQYF
TRBV12-5	many	-	TRBJ1-2	TGTGCTAGTGCCTCCCTCGGTTTAACTAACTATGGCTACACCTTC	CASASLGLTNYGYTF
TRBV10-2	many	-	TRBJ2-5	TGCGCCAGCGGTTTGCGTGTGGGTGAAGAGACCCAGTACTTC	CASGLRVGEETQYF
TRBV15	-	-	TRBJ2-1	TGTGCCACCAGCAGAGGCAGCCAACTCTCCTACAATGAGCAGTTCTTC	CATSRGSQLSYNEQFF
TRBV19	-	-	TRBJ2-1	TGTGCCAGTAGTAGGGGAAGCGCCGGGGAGACATACAATGAGCAGTTCTTC	CASSRGSAGETYNEQFF
TRBV7-2	-	TRBD2	TRBJ2-5	TGTGCCAGCAGCTGGACTAGCGGGGAAGAGACCCAGTACTTC	CASSWTSGEETQYF
TRBV7-6	-	-	TRBJ1-2	TGTGCCAGCAGCTTAGTAACCGAGAGCTACACCTTC	CASSLVTESYTF
TRBV3-1	few	-	TRBJ2-1	TGTGCCAGCAGCCAAGGGGTTGTCCGATATGAGCAGTTCTTC	CASSQGVVRYEQFF
TRBV4-3	-	-	TRBJ2-1	TGCGCCAGCAGCGCGGAGGAGGGGGTGTACAATGAGCAGTTCTTC	CASSAEEGVYNEQFF
TRBV7-3	many	-	TRBJ2-5	TGTGCCAGCAGCGCCTCAGGGAAGAAAGAGACCCAGTACTTC	CASSASGKKETQYF
TRBV5-1	few	-	TRBJ2-3	TGCGCCAGCTCCCAGGACACAGATACGCAGTATTTT	CASSQDTDTQYF
TRBV6-2/TRBV6-3	many	-	TRBJ1-1	TGTGCCAGCGAACTCACAGGAAACACTGAAGCTTTCTTT	CASELTGNTEAFF
TRBV18	many	-	TRBJ1-4	TGTGCCAGCTCACCTCCAGGAAGGGGAGGAGGTGAAAAACTGTTTTTT	CASSPPGRGGGEKLFF
TRBV5-7	few	-	TRBJ1-1	TGTGCCAGCAGCCAAACCGATGAAGGGGACCCCGGAATGAACACTGAAGCTTTCTTT	CASSQTDEGDPGMNTEAFF
TRBV11-2	-	TRBD2	TRBJ2-5	TGTGCCAGCAGCTTCCTAGAGACTAGCGGGGGTGAGACCCAGTACTTC	CASSFLETSGGETQYF
TRBV20-1	-	-	TRBJ1-2	TGCAGTGCTAGAGAACAGGGAGAGGGCTACACCTTC	CSAREQGEGYTF
TRBV20-1	-	-	TRBJ2-7	TGCAGTGCTAAAGATGAGAGGGGGATCGACGAGCAGTACTTC	CSAKDERGIDEQYF